The 10 T cell receptor beta chains presented below share a single source sample, sequenced in a study of blood T cells in healthy people across ages. Together with a sample-barcoded 5' primer, a J-beta primer mix was included in a second PCR lasting about 7 to 12 cycles. TCRdb fed the 5' RACE reads into MiXCR, producing one record per CDR3 protein. This sample has under 2 million distinct CDR3 sequences, with about 31% found just once. Source material: blood. Source of these receptors: a woman in her twenties or thirties in good health.

This clonotype was observed a few times. V is TRBV5-6 and J is TRBJ2-2; a possible D gene is TRBD1 (6 bases). V lost 4 bases and J 0 bases, leaving 10 bases between the germline ends. Germline V gene data show CDR1 as SGHDT and CDR2 as YYEEEE. The CDR3 loop spans 15 amino acids. The CDR3 DNA reads TGTGCCAGCAGCGACGGACAGCCGAACACCGGGGAGCTGTTTTTT. Residues: CASSDGQPNTGELFF.

This clonotype was observed a few times. The V and J genes are TRBV5-1 and TRBJ2-1, with D unresolved. The V gene lost 4 bases and the J gene lost 5 bases, with 10 bases spanning the gap. The CDR3 covers 13 residues. In germline, CDR1 is SGHRS, CDR2 YFSETQ. The CDR3 here is CASSMRFNNEQFF. DNA of the CDR3: TGCGCCAGCAGCATGAGATTCAACAATGAGCAGTTCTTC.

The gene calls are TRBV30 and TRBJ1-2; a weak D match, TRBD1 (5 bases). From germline, CDR1 is GTSNPN and CDR2 SVGIG (reference sequence). This CDR3 region has 12 residues. V lost 5 bases, J lost 7 bases, and 14 bases lay in between. The CDR3 bases are TGTGCCTGGGCAGACAGTAGCGGTGGCTACACCTTC. Its protein is CAWADSSGGYTF.

The chain carries TRBV4-1 and TRBJ1-4, with D unresolved. With 4 bases removed from V and 0 bases from J, the gap between germline ends came to 12 bases. The CDR3 contains 16 residues. CDR1 and CDR2 from the germline V gene are MGHRA and YSYEKL. The CDR3 bases are TGCGCCAGCAGCCTGACTCCGCCGTCAACTAATGAAAAACTGTTTTTT. This codes for CASSLTPPSTNEKLFF.

This clonotype was counted between two and nine times. The CDR3 sequence: CASSRAQGLSTDTQYF. The CDR3 DNA reads as TGTGCCAGCAGCCGCGCCCAGGGATTAAGCACAGATACGCAGTATTTT. The chain links TRBV7-9 to TRBJ2-3; D perhaps matches TRBD1 (5 bases). Germline assignment: CDR1 SEHNR and CDR2 FQNEAQ (reference sequence). V was pared by 5 bases and J by 0 bases, with 15 bases between. This CDR3 comprises 16 residues.

The chain combines TRBV12-3 or TRBV12-4 with TRBJ2-3; D may correspond to TRBD1 or TRBD2 (5 bases each). CDR3 size: 15 residues. Deletions cut 3 bases from V and 0 bases from J, with 10 bases between. The CDR3, as DNA: TGTGCCAGCAGTTTTCGGGGCATTAGCACAGATACGCAGTATTTT. This sequence encodes CASSFRGISTDTQYF.

This clonotype was counted only a few times. The rearrangement uses TRBV20-1 and TRBJ2-7; no reliable D call. The germline gives CDR1 DFQATT, CDR2 SNEGSKA (reference sequence). The CDR3 has 14 amino acids. V was trimmed by 0 bases and J by 0 bases, leaving 9 bases between them. The CDR3 bases are TGCAGTGCTAGAGATCGGCAGCTCTCCTACGAGCAGTACTTC. It is translated as CSARDRQLSYEQYF.

Comments on this clonotype: One end of the junction does not line up with germline, which may come from a read error. The rearrangement joins TRBV7-9 to TRBJ2-7; 9 positions agree with TRBD2. Germline loops: CDR1 SEHNR, CDR2 FQNEAQ (reference sequence). The CDR3 contains 14 residues. CDR3 nucleotides: TGTGTCAGCAGCCCAACGGGGCTAGCGGGGGAGCAGTACTTC. As protein: CVSSPTGLAGEQYF.

The chain combines TRBV6-4 with TRBJ1-2; D is undetermined. Germline V gene data show CDR1 as MRHNA and CDR2 as SNTAGT. Trimming left V 6 bases short and J 2 bases short, with 16 bases between. The CDR3 is 15 residues long. The CDR3 sequence is CASSLGGFSNYGYTF. In DNA form, the CDR3 reads TGTGCCAGCAGCCTCGGAGGGTTCTCGAACTATGGCTACACCTTC.

J is TRBJ2-3 and V is TRBV4-1; D may match TRBD1 or TRBD2 (5 bases each). Trimming shortened V by 9 bases and J by 2 bases, and 18 bases separated the two germline ends. Looked up from germline, CDR1 is MGHRA and CDR2 is YSYEKL. The CDR3 covers 15 residues. The CDR3 DNA reads TGCGCCAGTACGACCGGGGCAACCAACACAGATACGCAGTATTTT. Translating it yields CASTTGATNTDTQYF.